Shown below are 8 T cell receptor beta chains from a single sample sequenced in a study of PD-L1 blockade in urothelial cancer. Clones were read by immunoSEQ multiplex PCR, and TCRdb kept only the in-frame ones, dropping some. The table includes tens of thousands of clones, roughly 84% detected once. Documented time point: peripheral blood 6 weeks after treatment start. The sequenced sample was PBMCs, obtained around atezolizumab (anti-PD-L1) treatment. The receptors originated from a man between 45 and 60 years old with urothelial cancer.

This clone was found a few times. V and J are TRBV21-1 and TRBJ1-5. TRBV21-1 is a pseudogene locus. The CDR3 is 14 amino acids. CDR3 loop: CASCLGSSNQPQHF. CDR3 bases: TGTGCCAGCTGTCTAGGTAGTTCCAATCAGCCCCAGCATTTT.

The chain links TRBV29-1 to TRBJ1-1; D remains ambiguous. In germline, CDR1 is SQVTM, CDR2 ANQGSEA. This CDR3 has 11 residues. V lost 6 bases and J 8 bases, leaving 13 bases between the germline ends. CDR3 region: CSVPGVTEAFF. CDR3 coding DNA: TGCAGCGTCCCCGGGGTTACCGAAGCTTTCTTT.

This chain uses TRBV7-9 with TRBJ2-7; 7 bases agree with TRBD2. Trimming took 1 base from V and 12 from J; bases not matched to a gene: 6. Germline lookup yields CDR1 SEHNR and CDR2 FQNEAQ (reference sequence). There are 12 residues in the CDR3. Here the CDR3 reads CASSLEAGTWYF. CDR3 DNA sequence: TGTGCCAGCAGCTTAGAAGCGGGAACTTGGTACTTC.

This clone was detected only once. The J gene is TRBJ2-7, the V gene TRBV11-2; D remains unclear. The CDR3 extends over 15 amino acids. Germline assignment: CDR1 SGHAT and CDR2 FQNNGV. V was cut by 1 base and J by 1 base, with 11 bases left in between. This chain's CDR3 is CASSLAPVQSYEQYF. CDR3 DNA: TGTGCCAGCAGCTTAGCCCCAGTCCAATCCTACGAGCAGTACTTC.

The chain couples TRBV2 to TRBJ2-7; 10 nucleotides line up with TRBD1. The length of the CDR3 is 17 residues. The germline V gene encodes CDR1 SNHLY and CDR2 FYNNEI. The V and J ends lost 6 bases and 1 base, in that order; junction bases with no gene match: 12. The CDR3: CASRLRPGQGRSYEQYF. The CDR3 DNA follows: TGTGCCAGCAGACTTAGGCCGGGACAGGGGAGGTCCTACGAGCAGTACTTC.

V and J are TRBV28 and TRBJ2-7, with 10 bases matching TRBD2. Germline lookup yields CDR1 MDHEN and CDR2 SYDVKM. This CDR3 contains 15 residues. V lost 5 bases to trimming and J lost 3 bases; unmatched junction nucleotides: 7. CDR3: CASSPPLAGSYEQYF. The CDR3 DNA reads TGTGCCAGCAGTCCCCCACTAGCGGGAAGCTACGAGCAGTACTTC.

For the CDR3, the DNA is TGTGCCAGCAGTGAATTTGGTCGGGGAAGATCCTACGAGCAGTACTTC. Its protein is CASSEFGRGRSYEQYF. The genes are TRBV25-1 and TRBJ2-7, with D possibly TRBD2 on 5 matching bases. This CDR3 is 16 amino acids long. From germline, CDR1 is MGHDK and CDR2 SYGVNS. V was clipped by 1 base and J by 1 base, with 14 bases between them.

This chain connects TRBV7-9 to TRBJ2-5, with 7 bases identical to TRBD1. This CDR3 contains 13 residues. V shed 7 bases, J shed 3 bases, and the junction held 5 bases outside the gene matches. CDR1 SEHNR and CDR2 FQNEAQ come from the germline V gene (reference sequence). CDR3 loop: CASTRTGEETQYF. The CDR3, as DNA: TGTGCCAGCACCCGTACAGGGGAAGAGACCCAGTACTTC. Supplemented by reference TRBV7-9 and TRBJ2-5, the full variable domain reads DTGVSQNPRHKITKRGQNVTFRCDPISEHNRLYWYRQTLGQGPEFLTYFQNEAQLEKSRLLSDRFSAERPKGSFSTLEIQRTEQGDSAMYLCASTRTGEETQYFGPGTRLLVL.